This TCR beta chain was captured in a study of identical twins. Trimming left V 3 bases short and J 3 bases short, with 15 bases between. CDR1 is MNHEY, CDR2 SMNVEV, per germline (reference sequence). The CDR3 extends over 15 amino acids. Template switching added a universal primer site, and cDNA bore unique molecular identifiers. TCRdb reanalysed the 5' RACE reads using MiXCR and keeps one entry per CDR3 protein. The data hold 1,800,000 or so distinct CDR3 sequences, with roughly a third observed a single time. This clonotype was seen a few times. Its antigen is as yet unknown. Overall study findings and caveats: Invariant MAIT and iNKT cells could partly confound zero-insertion analyses. For out-of-frame beta sequences, excess twin sharing was weaker.

The rearrangement joins TRBV27 to TRBJ2-7, with D possibly TRBD2 on 6 matching bases. The sequenced material came from cord blood. The receptor comes from a newborn girl in good health. CDR3 amino acids: CASSLRRVDLYEQYF. In nucleotides, the CDR3 is TGTGCCAGCAGTTTGAGGAGGGTAGACCTCTACGAGCAGTACTTC.